A selection of T cell receptor beta chains follows, all from one sample in a study of T-cell memory formation after mild COVID-19. Via MiXCR, TCRdb re-called the 5' RACE reads, giving one row per CDR3 protein. The table includes roughly 200,000 distinct CDR3 sequences, around 8.8% detected once. The sequenced sample was PBMCs or a T cell subset sorted from them (not recorded which). The source is a man younger than 30 who had mild COVID-19 (a few samples of this study predate the infection). Cell type and time point are not known. CDR3s include the opening cysteine and the closing phenylalanine or tryptophan. The D gene is left open where the match is weak. Clone size is shown for a subset of rows, as once, few, many or a class of expanded clone.

NA,TRBJ1-3,NA,TRBV29-1,CSVAAPGNTIYF,TGCAGCGTTGCCGCTCCGGGAAACACCATATATTTT
NA,TRBJ1-5,few,TRBV19,CASTGTPEGYQPQHF,TGTGCCAGTACCGGGACCCCCGAGGGGTATCAGCCCCAGCATTTT
TRBD2,TRBJ2-1,many,TRBV9,CASSSRTSGAYNEQFF,TGTGCCAGCAGCTCGCGGACTAGCGGGGCCTACAATGAGCAGTTCTTC
TRBD2,TRBJ2-5,NA,TRBV4-3,CASSRGLARAETQYF,TGCGCCAGCAGCCGGGGACTAGCGAGGGCGGAGACCCAGTACTTC
NA,TRBJ1-2,few,TRBV20-1,CSAGGLNGYTF,TGCAGTGCTGGGGGGCTGAATGGCTACACCTTC
NA,TRBJ1-3,NA,TRBV4-3,CASGQGNTIYF,TGCGCCAGCGGACAGGGAAACACCATATATTTT
NA,TRBJ2-1,NA,TRBV6-2/TRBV6-3,CASSPRPGEQFF,TGTGCCAGCAGTCCCCGACCCGGTGAGCAGTTCTTC
NA,TRBJ1-5,NA,TRBV4-2,CASSPPRPQHF,TGTGCCAGCAGCCCGCCCCGGCCCCAGCATTTT
NA,TRBJ1-6,few,TRBV7-2,CASSVQQGFTYNSPLHF,TGTGCCAGCAGCGTACAACAGGGTTTTACCTATAATTCACCCCTCCACTTT
TRBD1,TRBJ2-3,few,TRBV7-2,CASSPQGALSTDTQYF,TGTGCCAGCAGCCCACAGGGGGCGCTTTCCACAGATACGCAGTATTTT
TRBD1,TRBJ1-2,NA,TRBV5-1,CASSLGQGHGGYTF,TGCGCCAGCAGCTTGGGACAGGGGCACGGTGGCTACACCTTC
NA,TRBJ1-2,many,TRBV7-6,CASSLSREYGYTF,TGTGCCAGCAGCTTATCCCGGGAATATGGCTACACCTTC
NA,TRBJ2-3,NA,TRBV18,CASSPQPEGTDTQYF,TGTGCCAGCTCACCTCAACCAGAGGGTACAGATACGCAGTATTTT
NA,TRBJ1-5,NA,TRBV19,CASSSTGHYNQPQHF,TGTGCCAGTAGTAGCACGGGGCACTACAATCAGCCCCAGCATTTT
NA,TRBJ1-5,few,TRBV6-5,CASSLTGRNQPQHF,TGTGCCAGCAGTCTGACCGGGCGCAATCAGCCCCAGCATTTT
TRBD1,TRBJ2-1,NA,TRBV7-9,CASSPQGARNEQFF,TGTGCCAGCAGCCCACAGGGGGCGCGGAATGAGCAGTTCTTC
TRBD1,TRBJ1-5,many,TRBV20-1,CSARGQGNQPQHF,TGCAGTGCTAGGGGACAGGGAAATCAGCCCCAGCATTTT
TRBD2,TRBJ2-5,NA,TRBV7-3,CASSSRGGALETQYF,TGTGCCAGCAGCTCGCGCGGGGGGGCCTTAGAGACCCAGTACTTC
NA,TRBJ2-1,medium-sized,TRBV7-9,CASSLDHNEQFF,TGTGCCAGCAGCTTAGATCACAATGAGCAGTTCTTC
TRBD1,TRBJ2-7,few,TRBV15,CATSQRVTGDSYEQYF,TGTGCCACCAGCCAACGCGTAACAGGGGACTCCTACGAGCAGTACTTC
NA,TRBJ1-2,NA,TRBV4-3,CASSQDLEGGRRGYTF,TGCGCCAGCAGCCAAGATCTGGAGGGAGGACGGCGAGGCTACACCTTC
NA,TRBJ2-1,NA,TRBV25-1,CARHRQSTSYNEQFF,TGTGCCAGACACCGACAGTCAACGTCCTACAATGAGCAGTTCTTC
NA,TRBJ1-4,few,TRBV5-1,CASSLEGGKNEKLFF,TGCGCCAGCAGCTTGGAGGGCGGAAAGAATGAAAAACTGTTTTTT
NA,TRBJ2-2,NA,TRBV12-3/TRBV12-4,CASTPTRSGAGELFF,TGTGCCAGCACCCCCACTAGATCCGGGGCCGGGGAGCTGTTTTTT
NA,TRBJ1-3,NA,TRBV5-8,CASRKELSGNTIYF,TGTGCCAGCAGAAAAGAGCTCTCTGGAAACACCATATATTTT
TRBD2,TRBJ2-7,many,TRBV20-1,CSAGHSGGTYYEQYF,TGCAGTGCCGGGCATAGCGGGGGGACGTACTACGAGCAGTACTTC
TRBD2,TRBJ2-3,NA,TRBV7-9,CASSSGGLTADTQYF,TGTGCCAGCAGCTCGGGGGGGCTGACGGCAGATACGCAGTATTTT
TRBD1,TRBJ1-1,few,TRBV5-1,CASSWGTEQGAFF,TGCGCCAGCAGCTGGGGGACAGAACAGGGAGCTTTCTTT
NA,TRBJ2-3,few,TRBV7-3,CASSTGGRGITDTQYF,TGTGCCAGCAGCACTGGGGGGCGGGGGATCACAGATACGCAGTATTTT
NA,TRBJ1-1,NA,TRBV28,CASAASGGADTEAFF,TGTGCCAGCGCCGCCAGCGGGGGCGCGGACACTGAAGCTTTCTTT
TRBD2,TRBJ2-1,NA,TRBV24-1,CATSPSSGGENEQFF,TGTGCCACCAGCCCGTCTAGCGGGGGGGAGAATGAGCAGTTCTTC
NA,TRBJ1-5,many,TRBV27,CARYSEQGSFQPQHF,TGTGCCAGATACTCCGAACAGGGCTCGTTTCAGCCCCAGCATTTT
TRBD2,TRBJ2-3,few,TRBV2,CASRRGIRYTQYF,TGTGCCAGCAGGCGGGGGATCCGATATACGCAGTATTTT
TRBD2,TRBJ2-5,few,TRBV29-1,CSASPSGRETQYF,TGCAGCGCGTCCCCTAGCGGGAGAGAGACCCAGTACTTC